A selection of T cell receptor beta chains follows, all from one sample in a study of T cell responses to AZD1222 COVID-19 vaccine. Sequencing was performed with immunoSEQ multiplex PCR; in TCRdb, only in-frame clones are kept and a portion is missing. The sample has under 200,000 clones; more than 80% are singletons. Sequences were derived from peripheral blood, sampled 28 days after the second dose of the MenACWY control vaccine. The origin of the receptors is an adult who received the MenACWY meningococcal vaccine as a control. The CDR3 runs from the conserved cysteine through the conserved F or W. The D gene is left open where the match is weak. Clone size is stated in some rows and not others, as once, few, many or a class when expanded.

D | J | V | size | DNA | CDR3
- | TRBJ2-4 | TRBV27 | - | TGTGCCAGCAGCATCACCTCCCCAGTAGCCAAAAACATTCAGTACTTC | CASSITSPVAKNIQYF
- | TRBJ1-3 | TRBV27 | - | TGTGCCAGCAGTCCCCTCGGAGATGGAAACACCATATATTTT | CASSPLGDGNTIYF
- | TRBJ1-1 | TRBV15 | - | TGTGCCACAGCCAACCCAAACACTGAAGCTTTCTTT | CATANPNTEAFF
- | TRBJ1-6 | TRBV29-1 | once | TGCAGCGTTGAAGAGGGGTCGGGTTCCCTCCACTTT | CSVEEGSGSLHF
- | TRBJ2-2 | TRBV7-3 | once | TGTGCCAGCAGCTTAACCCCACAAGACACCGGGGAGCTGTTTTTT | CASSLTPQDTGELFF
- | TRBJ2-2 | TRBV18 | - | TGTGCCAGCTCACCACGCGAGAGAGGGGAGCTGTTTTTT | CASSPRERGELFF
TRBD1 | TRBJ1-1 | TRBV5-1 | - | TGCGCCAGCAGCTTGCACGAGACAGGGGAAGCTTTCTTT | CASSLHETGEAFF
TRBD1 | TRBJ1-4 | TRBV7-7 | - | TGTGCTAGCAGCCAGGGGGCTGGGGGCGCGGAAAAACTGTTTTTT | CASSQGAGGAEKLFF
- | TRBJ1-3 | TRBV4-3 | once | TGCGCCAGCAGCCAGGGGACGGCAAACACCATATATTTT | CASSQGTANTIYF
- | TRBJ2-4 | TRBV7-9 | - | TGTGCCAGCAGCTTATCTAGGGAAGCGGGAAACATTCAGTACTTC | CASSLSREAGNIQYF
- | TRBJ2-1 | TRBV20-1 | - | TGCAGTGTCGATGAGCAGTTCTTC | CSVDEQFF
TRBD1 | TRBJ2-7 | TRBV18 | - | TGTGCCAGCTCACCACCCGCACAGGGGGCTTACGAGCAGTACTTC | CASSPPAQGAYEQYF
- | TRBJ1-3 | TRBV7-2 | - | TGTGCCAGCAGCTCAATTAGAACGACAGGCAGCTCTGGAAACACCATATATTTT | CASSSIRTTGSSGNTIYF
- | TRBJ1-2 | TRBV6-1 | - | TGTGCCAGCAGTGATAGAGGCGGCAGCTACACCTTC | CASSDRGGSYTF
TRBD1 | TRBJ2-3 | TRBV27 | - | TGTGCCAGCAGTTTCTCCGGGACAGGGGCAGATACGCAGTATTTT | CASSFSGTGADTQYF
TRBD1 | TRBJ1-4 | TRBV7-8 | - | TGTGCCAGCAGCCAGAACCGACAGGGGCGGTATGAAAAACTGTTTTTT | CASSQNRQGRYEKLFF
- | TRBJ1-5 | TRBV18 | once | TGTGCCAGCTCGTCCGGGGGACGGAGCAAAGTTAGCAATCAGCCCCAGCATTTT | CASSSGGRSKVSNQPQHF
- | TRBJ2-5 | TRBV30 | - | TGTGCCTGGAGTGTACTTGGCGGCGCGGGGACCCAGTACTTC | CAWSVLGGAGTQYF
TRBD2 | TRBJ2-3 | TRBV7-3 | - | TGTGCCAGCAGCTTATTCGTTAGCGGGAGACGGGATACGCAGTATTTT | CASSLFVSGRRDTQYF
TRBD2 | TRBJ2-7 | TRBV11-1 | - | TGTGCCAGCAGCGTTAGCGGGGGGCCCTACGAGCAGTACTTC | CASSVSGGPYEQYF
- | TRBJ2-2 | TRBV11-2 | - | TGTGCCAGCAGCCCAGGGAATTCCGGGGAGCTGTTTTTT | CASSPGNSGELFF
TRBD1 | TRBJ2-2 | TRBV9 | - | TGTGCCAGCAGCGCCGGGACAGGACCCGGGGAGCTGTTTTTT | CASSAGTGPGELFF
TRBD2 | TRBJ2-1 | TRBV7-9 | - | TGTGCCAGCAGCCGAACTAGCGGGAGGAGCAATGAGCAGTTCTTC | CASSRTSGRSNEQFF
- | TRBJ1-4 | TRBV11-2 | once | TGTGCCAGCAGCCTGAGTGCGGGAAAACTGTTTTTT | CASSLSAGKLFF
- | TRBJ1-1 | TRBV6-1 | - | TGTGCCAGCAGTGAAATTTTAGGGGGGGCTTTCTTT | CASSEILGGAFF
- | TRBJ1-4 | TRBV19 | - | TGTGCCAGTAGTATTGTCGGGACACTCGTAAAGAAACTGTTTTTT | CASSIVGTLVKKLFF
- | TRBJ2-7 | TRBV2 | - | TGTGCCAGCAGTGTGGAGGGCCACGAGCAGTACTTC | CASSVEGHEQYF
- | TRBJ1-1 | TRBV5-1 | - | TGCGCCAGCAGCTCCCCGGGGGGCACTGAAGCTTTCTTT | CASSSPGGTEAFF
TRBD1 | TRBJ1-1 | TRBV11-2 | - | TGTGCCAGCAGCTTGTTAGGGACAGGGGGATACACTGAAGCTTTCTTT | CASSLLGTGGYTEAFF
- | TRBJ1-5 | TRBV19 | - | TGTGCCAGTAGTATTGGTGGTGTAAGGGGTCGTCAGCCCCAGCATTTT | CASSIGGVRGRQPQHF
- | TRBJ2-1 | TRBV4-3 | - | TGCGCCAGCAGCCAAGATTCCAGCAGATACTCCTACAATGAGCAGTTCTTC | CASSQDSSRYSYNEQFF
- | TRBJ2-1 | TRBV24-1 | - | TGTGCCACCAGTGGGCCCGGGACGCGGTTCCGAGATGAGCAGTTCTTC | CATSGPGTRFRDEQFF
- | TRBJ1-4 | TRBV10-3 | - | TGTGCCATCTCACCCTCAGGGGTGAAAAAACTGTTTTTT | CAISPSGVKKLFF
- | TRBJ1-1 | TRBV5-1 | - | TGCGCCAGCAGCCACAACAGGGTTGCGGGCACTGAAGCTTTCTTT | CASSHNRVAGTEAFF
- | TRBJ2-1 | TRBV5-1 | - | TGCGCCAGCAGCTCCGTGCGCGCCCATGAGCAGTTCTTC | CASSSVRAHEQFF
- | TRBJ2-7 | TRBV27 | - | TGTGCCAGCAGTCCCCAGGATTGGATGAGAGGCTCGTACGAGCAGTACTTC | CASSPQDWMRGSYEQYF
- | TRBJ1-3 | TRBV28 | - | TGTGCCAGCACCAGGGACCACTCTGGAAACACCATATATTTT | CASTRDHSGNTIYF
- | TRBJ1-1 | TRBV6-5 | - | TGTGCCAGCAGGCCAAGGACACCCGAGAACACTGAAGCTTTCTTT | CASRPRTPENTEAFF
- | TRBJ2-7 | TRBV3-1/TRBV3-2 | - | TGTGCCAGCAGCCGGGGCGGACAGTACGAGCAGTACTTC | CASSRGGQYEQYF